A selection of T cell receptor beta chains follows, all from one sample in a study of shared clonotypes between healthy human individuals. Method: immunoSEQ multiplex PCR; TCRdb's copy keeps in-frame clones and lacks some. There are about 2,500,000 clones in the sample; around 94% occur only once, and around 0.15% lies in the top ten. The material sequenced was naive CD4+ T cells sorted from blood. The receptor source for this set is a man younger than 35 in good health. The CDR3 runs from the conserved cysteine through the conserved F or W. A D gene is named only where the DNA matches it firmly. Rows give clone size only sometimes, using once, few, many, or a class for an expanded clone.

J gene: TRBJ2-3; clone size: NA; V gene: TRBV9; D gene: TRBD2; CDR3 protein: CASSKTSGVIDTQYF; CDR3 DNA: TGTGCCAGCAGCAAGACTAGCGGGGTAATTGATACGCAGTATTTT
J gene: TRBJ2-5; clone size: NA; V gene: TRBV18; D gene: TRBD1; CDR3 protein: CASSPNDRGIQETQYF; CDR3 DNA: TGTGCCAGCTCACCAAACGACAGGGGAATTCAGGAGACCCAGTACTTC
J gene: TRBJ2-7; clone size: NA; V gene: TRBV2; D gene: NA; CDR3 protein: CASSPTATGQYF; CDR3 DNA: TGTGCCAGCAGCCCTACTGCGACGGGGCAGTACTTC
J gene: TRBJ2-7; clone size: NA; V gene: TRBV11-3; D gene: NA; CDR3 protein: CASSRTTWSEQYF; CDR3 DNA: TGTGCCAGCAGCCGGACCACGTGGAGCGAGCAGTACTTC
J gene: TRBJ2-7; clone size: NA; V gene: TRBV6-1; D gene: TRBD1; CDR3 protein: CASSEQGTGPYEQYF; CDR3 DNA: TGTGCCAGCAGTGAACAAGGGACAGGACCATACGAGCAGTACTTC
J gene: TRBJ1-2; clone size: NA; V gene: TRBV9; D gene: NA; CDR3 protein: CASRIQEYVCGYTF; CDR3 DNA: TGTGCCAGCAGGATACAGGAGTACGTTTGTGGCTACACCTTC
J gene: TRBJ2-5; clone size: NA; V gene: TRBV5-1; D gene: TRBD2; CDR3 protein: CASSRLGLAGPVQETQYF; CDR3 DNA: TGCGCCAGCAGCCGGCTGGGACTAGCGGGGCCCGTCCAAGAGACCCAGTACTTC
J gene: TRBJ2-1; clone size: NA; V gene: TRBV7-2; D gene: NA; CDR3 protein: CASSLAVWGNEQFF; CDR3 DNA: TGTGCCAGCAGCTTAGCGGTTTGGGGAAATGAGCAGTTCTTC
J gene: TRBJ2-2; clone size: NA; V gene: TRBV11-2; D gene: TRBD2; CDR3 protein: CASSLVGTSGNTGELFF; CDR3 DNA: TGTGCCAGCAGCTTAGTCGGGACTAGCGGTAACACCGGGGAGCTGTTTTTT
J gene: TRBJ2-2; clone size: few; V gene: TRBV20-1; D gene: NA; CDR3 protein: CSARGTGELFF; CDR3 DNA: TGCAGTGCTAGGGGGACCGGGGAGCTGTTTTTT
J gene: TRBJ1-5; clone size: NA; V gene: TRBV28; D gene: TRBD1; CDR3 protein: CASSLTLTGGDQPQHF; CDR3 DNA: TGTGCCAGCAGTTTGACCTTAACAGGGGGCGATCAGCCCCAGCATTTT
J gene: TRBJ1-1; clone size: NA; V gene: TRBV6-1; D gene: NA; CDR3 protein: CASSTGRVTEAFF; CDR3 DNA: TGTGCCAGCAGCACAGGACGGGTTACTGAAGCTTTCTTT
J gene: TRBJ1-1; clone size: NA; V gene: TRBV10-1; D gene: NA; CDR3 protein: CASSQTRGGNTEAFF; CDR3 DNA: TGCGCCAGCAGTCAAACCCGGGGGGGAAACACTGAAGCTTTCTTT
J gene: TRBJ2-7; clone size: once; V gene: TRBV27; D gene: NA; CDR3 protein: CASSLSRLSHTYEQYF; CDR3 DNA: TGTGCCAGCAGTTTATCCAGACTATCCCACACCTACGAGCAGTACTTC
J gene: TRBJ2-5; clone size: NA; V gene: TRBV7-9; D gene: TRBD2; CDR3 protein: CASSGMERGPQETQYF; CDR3 DNA: TGTGCCAGCAGCGGAATGGAGCGGGGACCTCAAGAGACCCAGTACTTC
J gene: TRBJ2-7; clone size: NA; V gene: TRBV6-5; D gene: NA; CDR3 protein: CASSYSFVGGGYEQYF; CDR3 DNA: TGTGCCAGCAGTTACTCCTTTGTGGGAGGGGGTTACGAGCAGTACTTC
J gene: TRBJ1-1; clone size: NA; V gene: TRBV7-8; D gene: TRBD1; CDR3 protein: CASSPQGGDTEAFF; CDR3 DNA: TGTGCCAGCAGCCCTCAGGGGGGGGACACTGAAGCTTTCTTT
J gene: TRBJ2-2; clone size: NA; V gene: TRBV5-1; D gene: NA; CDR3 protein: CASSLERRGTNTGELFF; CDR3 DNA: TGCGCCAGCAGCTTGGAACGGAGGGGGACGAACACCGGGGAGCTGTTTTTT
J gene: TRBJ2-1; clone size: once; V gene: TRBV7-3; D gene: NA; CDR3 protein: CASRRSQGLGSYNEQFF; CDR3 DNA: TGTGCCAGCAGGCGGAGTCAGGGCCTTGGCTCCTACAATGAGCAGTTCTTC
J gene: TRBJ1-5; clone size: NA; V gene: TRBV10-3; D gene: NA; CDR3 protein: CAIRDGYSNQPQHF; CDR3 DNA: TGTGCCATCAGGGACGGTTATAGCAATCAGCCCCAGCATTTT
J gene: TRBJ1-2; clone size: NA; V gene: TRBV7-9; D gene: TRBD1; CDR3 protein: CASSPGQGQSYTF; CDR3 DNA: TGTGCCAGCAGTCCTGGACAGGGTCAAAGCTACACCTTC
J gene: TRBJ2-2; clone size: NA; V gene: TRBV18; D gene: TRBD1; CDR3 protein: CASSPHGQANTGELFF; CDR3 DNA: TGTGCCAGCTCACCACACGGACAGGCGAACACCGGGGAGCTGTTTTTT
J gene: TRBJ2-1; clone size: NA; V gene: TRBV7-9; D gene: TRBD2; CDR3 protein: CASSPRLAGEVGNEQFF; CDR3 DNA: TGTGCCAGCAGCCCACGACTAGCGGGAGAGGTGGGGAATGAGCAGTTCTTC
J gene: TRBJ2-7; clone size: NA; V gene: TRBV6-5; D gene: NA; CDR3 protein: CASSLAPVGSYEQYF; CDR3 DNA: TGTGCCAGCAGTTTGGCGCCAGTGGGGTCCTACGAGCAGTACTTC
J gene: TRBJ1-2; clone size: few; V gene: TRBV14; D gene: NA; CDR3 protein: CASSQGQVFGYGYTF; CDR3 DNA: TGTGCCAGCAGCCAAGGACAGGTTTTCGGCTATGGCTACACCTTC
J gene: TRBJ2-7; clone size: NA; V gene: TRBV27; D gene: TRBD1; CDR3 protein: CASSLVQGAYPYEQYF; CDR3 DNA: TGTGCCAGCAGTTTAGTACAGGGGGCGTATCCCTACGAGCAGTACTTC
J gene: TRBJ2-5; clone size: NA; V gene: TRBV6-5; D gene: TRBD2; CDR3 protein: CASSYPESGGQETQYF; CDR3 DNA: TGTGCCAGCAGTTACCCTGAAAGCGGGGGCCAAGAGACCCAGTACTTC
J gene: TRBJ1-1; clone size: NA; V gene: TRBV5-1; D gene: TRBD1; CDR3 protein: CASSSGQGRAFF; CDR3 DNA: TGCGCCAGCAGCTCGGGACAGGGGAGAGCTTTCTTT
J gene: TRBJ1-6; clone size: NA; V gene: TRBV27; D gene: NA; CDR3 protein: CASSLSWNSPLHF; CDR3 DNA: TGTGCCAGCAGTTTAAGTTGGAATTCACCCCTCCACTTT
J gene: TRBJ2-1; clone size: NA; V gene: TRBV9; D gene: TRBD2; CDR3 protein: CASSPSAGHSYNEQFF; CDR3 DNA: TGTGCCAGCAGCCCATCAGCGGGGCACTCCTACAATGAGCAGTTCTTC
J gene: TRBJ1-2; clone size: NA; V gene: TRBV10-3; D gene: TRBD1; CDR3 protein: CAISGDSLSDYGYTF; CDR3 DNA: TGTGCCATCAGTGGGGACAGTTTATCGGACTATGGCTACACCTTC
J gene: TRBJ2-7; clone size: NA; V gene: TRBV4-1; D gene: NA; CDR3 protein: CASSQVYPAPRVEQYF; CDR3 DNA: TGCGCCAGCAGCCAAGTATACCCGGCCCCCCGGGTCGAGCAGTACTTC
J gene: TRBJ1-2; clone size: once; V gene: TRBV9; D gene: NA; CDR3 protein: CASSSLSPLQGGGYTF; CDR3 DNA: TGTGCCAGCAGCTCCTTGTCCCCTTTACAGGGAGGCGGCTACACCTTC
J gene: TRBJ2-1; clone size: NA; V gene: TRBV10-1; D gene: NA; CDR3 protein: CASSITGTKTYNEQFF; CDR3 DNA: TGCGCCAGCAGCATTACCGGGACAAAGACCTACAATGAGCAGTTCTTC
J gene: TRBJ1-5; clone size: NA; V gene: TRBV6-5; D gene: TRBD1; CDR3 protein: CASSGDRDVQPQHF; CDR3 DNA: TGTGCCAGCAGTGGGGACAGGGACGTTCAGCCCCAGCATTTT
J gene: TRBJ2-7; clone size: NA; V gene: TRBV10-3; D gene: NA; CDR3 protein: CAITAGQGFDEQYF; CDR3 DNA: TGTGCCATCACCGCGGGGCAGGGATTTGACGAGCAGTACTTC